These T cell receptor beta chains were read from a single sample in a study of cytomegalovirus exposure and HLA in healthy donors. Sequencing used immunoSEQ multiplex PCR; TCRdb keeps in-frame clones, though not all of them. The sample has 160,000 or so clones; 80% to 85% are singletons. The sequenced sample consisted of PBMCs. The receptors originated from a woman between 18 and 29 years old in good health and CMV-seronegative. Both conserved end residues are part of each CDR3. D genes are given only for firm matches. Clone size is given for some rows only: seen once, a few or many times, or a class if the clone is expanded.

V,size,D,J,CDR3,DNA
TRBV19,NA,NA,TRBJ1-2,CAGPPFCKANYGYTF,TGTGCCGGCCCACCTTTTTGCAAAGCTAACTATGGCTACACCTTC
TRBV18,NA,NA,TRBJ1-6,CASSPTTSGNSPLHF,TGTGCCAGCTCACCAACGACCAGCGGTAATTCACCCCTCCACTTT
TRBV10-3,NA,NA,TRBJ2-1,CAISESIRQVLSLVDEQFF,TGTGCCATCAGTGAGTCGATCAGGCAGGTATTAAGTTTGGTGGATGAGCAGTTCTTC
TRBV21-1,NA,NA,TRBJ1-1,CASIHKKKQWQNTEAFF,TGTGCCAGCATACATAAAAAAAAACAGTGGCAGAACACTGAAGCTTTCTTT
TRBV5-1,once,TRBD2,TRBJ2-1,CASSSAGTTSLNEQFF,TGCGCCAGCAGCTCCGCCGGGACTACCTCCCTCAATGAGCAGTTCTTC
TRBV27,few,NA,TRBJ2-1,CASTVRGDYNEQFF,TGTGCCAGCACGGTGCGGGGCGACTACAATGAGCAGTTCTTC
TRBV10-2,NA,TRBD1,TRBJ1-1,CASSEPGQGKTEAFF,TGCGCCAGCAGTGAGCCGGGACAGGGGAAAACTGAAGCTTTCTTT
TRBV10-3,NA,NA,TRBJ1-2,CAISESGKSYGYTF,TGTGCCATCAGTGAGTCGGGCAAAAGCTATGGCTACACCTTC
TRBV5-8,once,NA,TRBJ1-2,CASSLPNPDYGYTF,TGTGCCAGCAGCTTGCCCAACCCGGACTATGGCTACACCTTC
TRBV4-1,NA,TRBD1,TRBJ1-6,CASSQAGTGGSPLHF,TGCGCCAGCAGCCAGGCCGGGACAGGGGGTTCACCCCTCCACTTT
TRBV5-1,NA,NA,TRBJ2-1,CASSLTYSYNEQFF,TGCGCCAGCAGCTTAACTTACTCCTACAATGAGCAGTTCTTC
TRBV29-1,NA,TRBD1,TRBJ1-2,CSVTGGHGYTF,TGCAGCGTTACAGGGGGCCATGGCTACACCTTC
TRBV4-2,NA,NA,TRBJ1-6,CASASGGLISYNSPLHF,TGTGCCAGCGCTTCGGGGGGCCTTATCTCCTATAATTCACCCCTCCACTTT
TRBV4-1,NA,TRBD1,TRBJ2-1,CASSLQTGPPYNEQFF,TGCGCCAGCAGCCTTCAGACAGGGCCCCCCTACAATGAGCAGTTCTTC
TRBV30,few,NA,TRBJ1-5,CAWSVRGNQPQHF,TGTGCCTGGAGTGTCAGGGGCAATCAGCCCCAGCATTTT
TRBV5-1,NA,NA,TRBJ2-5,CASSLQLAGETQYF,TGCGCCAGCAGCTTGCAACTAGCAGGGGAGACCCAGTACTTC
TRBV7-3,NA,NA,TRBJ1-2,CASSPAGGDYGYTF,TGTGCCAGCAGCCCGGCTGGGGGGGACTATGGCTACACCTTC
TRBV6-6,NA,NA,TRBJ2-3,CASSYISFSSTDTQYF,TGTGCCAGCAGTTATATTAGCTTCTCTAGCACAGATACGCAGTATTTT
TRBV6-1,NA,NA,TRBJ2-2,CASSEQEHRELFF,TGTGCCAGCAGTGAACAGGAACACCGGGAGCTGTTTTTT
TRBV30,NA,NA,TRBJ1-6,CAWNRANSPLHF,TGTGCCTGGAACAGGGCAAATTCACCCCTCCACTTT
TRBV5-4,few,TRBD1,TRBJ2-6,CASSSGLGTGKGGANVLTF,TGTGCCAGCAGCTCGGGTCTTGGGACAGGGAAGGGAGGGGCCAACGTCCTGACTTTC
TRBV19,NA,TRBD1,TRBJ1-5,CASSILPGTDSYSNQPQHF,TGTGCCAGTAGTATCCTACCTGGGACAGATTCGTATAGCAATCAGCCCCAGCATTTT
TRBV14,NA,TRBD1,TRBJ1-2,CASSPGTTGGYGYTF,TGTGCCAGCAGCCCCGGGACGACAGGGGGATATGGCTACACCTTC
TRBV28,NA,TRBD2,TRBJ2-1,CASSRPGLGYNEQFF,TGTGCCAGCAGCCGTCCGGGACTAGGCTACAATGAGCAGTTCTTC
TRBV5-5,NA,NA,TRBJ1-6,CASSFVNSPLHF,TGTGCCAGCAGCTTCGTTAATTCACCCCTCCACTTT
TRBV7-6,NA,NA,TRBJ2-3,CASSSRTDSTDTQYF,TGTGCCAGCAGCTCTCGGACAGACAGCACAGATACGCAGTATTTT
TRBV2,once,NA,TRBJ2-1,CASSVTGFNEQFF,TGTGCCAGCAGTGTCACAGGTTTCAATGAGCAGTTCTTC
TRBV5-4,NA,TRBD1,TRBJ2-1,CASSQMDRGNNEQFF,TGTGCCAGCAGCCAAATGGACAGGGGAAACAATGAGCAGTTCTTC
TRBV5-8,NA,NA,TRBJ1-5,CASSFVGPDRSNQPQHF,TGTGCCAGCAGCTTTGTGGGACCAGACAGGAGCAATCAGCCCCAGCATTTT
TRBV18,NA,NA,TRBJ1-2,CASSRPDRTTNYGYTF,TGTGCCAGCTCCCGCCCAGACCGGACAACTAACTATGGCTACACCTTC
TRBV6-1,NA,TRBD1,TRBJ1-1,CASSPQDRGGTEAFF,TGTGCCAGCAGTCCCCAGGACAGGGGAGGAACTGAAGCTTTCTTT
TRBV27,NA,NA,TRBJ1-2,CASRENSLKDGYTF,TGTGCCAGCAGAGAAAACAGCCTTAAGGATGGCTACACCTTC